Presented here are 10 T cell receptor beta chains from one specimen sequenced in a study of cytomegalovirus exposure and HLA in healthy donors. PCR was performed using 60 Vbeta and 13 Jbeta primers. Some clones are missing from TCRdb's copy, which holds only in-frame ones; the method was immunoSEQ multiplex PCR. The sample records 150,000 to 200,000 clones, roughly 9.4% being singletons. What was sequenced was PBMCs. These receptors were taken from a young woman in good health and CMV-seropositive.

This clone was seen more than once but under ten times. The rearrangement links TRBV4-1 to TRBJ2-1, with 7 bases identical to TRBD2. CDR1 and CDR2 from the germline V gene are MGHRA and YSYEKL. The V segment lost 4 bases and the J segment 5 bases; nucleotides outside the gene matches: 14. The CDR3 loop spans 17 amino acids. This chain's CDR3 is CASSPYRTSEEDNEQFF. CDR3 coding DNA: TGCGCCAGCAGCCCCTATCGCACTAGCGAAGAGGACAATGAGCAGTTCTTC.

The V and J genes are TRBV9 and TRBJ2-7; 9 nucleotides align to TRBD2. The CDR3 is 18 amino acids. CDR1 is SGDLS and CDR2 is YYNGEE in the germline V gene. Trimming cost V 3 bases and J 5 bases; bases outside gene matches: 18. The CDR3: CASSAHGVGGRAADEQYF. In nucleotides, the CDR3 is TGTGCCAGCAGCGCCCACGGGGTGGGCGGGAGGGCCGCGGACGAGCAGTACTTC.

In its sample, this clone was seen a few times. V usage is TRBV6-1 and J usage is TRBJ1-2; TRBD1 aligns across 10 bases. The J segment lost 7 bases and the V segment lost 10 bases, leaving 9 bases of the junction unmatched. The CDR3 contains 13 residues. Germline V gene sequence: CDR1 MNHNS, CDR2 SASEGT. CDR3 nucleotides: TGTGCCACCTTAGACAGGGGGCGTGCTGGCTACACCTTC. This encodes CATLDRGRAGYTF.

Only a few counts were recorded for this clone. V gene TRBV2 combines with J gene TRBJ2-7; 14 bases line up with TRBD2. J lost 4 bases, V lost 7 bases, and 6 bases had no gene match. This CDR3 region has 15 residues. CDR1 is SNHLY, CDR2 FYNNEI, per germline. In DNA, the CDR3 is TGTGCCAGCAAGAGAGGGACTAGCGGGAGTTACGAGCAGTACTTC. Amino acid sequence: CASKRGTSGSYEQYF.

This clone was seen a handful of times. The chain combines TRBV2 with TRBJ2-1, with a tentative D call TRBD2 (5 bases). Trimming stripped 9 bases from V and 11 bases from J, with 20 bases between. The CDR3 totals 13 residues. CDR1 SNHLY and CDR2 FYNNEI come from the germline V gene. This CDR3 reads CARFSLGREQQFF. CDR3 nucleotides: TGTGCCAGATTCAGCCTCGGTCGGGAACAGCAGTTCTTC.

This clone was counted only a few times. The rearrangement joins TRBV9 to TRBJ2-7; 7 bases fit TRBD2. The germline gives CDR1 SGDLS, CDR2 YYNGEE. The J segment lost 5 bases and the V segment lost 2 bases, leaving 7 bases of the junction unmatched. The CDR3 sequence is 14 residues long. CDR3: CASSVGREFNEQYF. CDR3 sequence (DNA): TGTGCCAGCAGCGTGGGGCGGGAGTTCAACGAGCAGTACTTC. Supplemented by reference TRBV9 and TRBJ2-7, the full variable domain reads DSGVTQTPKHLITATGQRVTLRCSPRSGDLSVYWYQQSLDQGLQFLIQYYNGEERAKGNILERFSAQQFPDLHSELNLSSLELGDSALYFCASSVGREFNEQYFGPGTRLTVT.

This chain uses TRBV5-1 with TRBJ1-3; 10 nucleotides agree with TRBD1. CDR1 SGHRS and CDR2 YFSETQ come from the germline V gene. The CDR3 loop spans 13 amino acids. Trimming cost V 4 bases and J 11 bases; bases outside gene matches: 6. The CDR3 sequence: CASSMGQGYPIYF. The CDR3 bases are TGCGCCAGCAGCATGGGACAGGGGTACCCCATATATTTT. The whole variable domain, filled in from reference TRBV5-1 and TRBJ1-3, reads KAGVTQTPRYLIKTRGQQVTLSCSPISGHRSVSWYQQTPGQGLQFLFEYFSETQRNKGNFPGRFSGRQFSNSRSEMNVSTLELGDSALYLCASSMGQGYPIYFGEGSWLTVV.

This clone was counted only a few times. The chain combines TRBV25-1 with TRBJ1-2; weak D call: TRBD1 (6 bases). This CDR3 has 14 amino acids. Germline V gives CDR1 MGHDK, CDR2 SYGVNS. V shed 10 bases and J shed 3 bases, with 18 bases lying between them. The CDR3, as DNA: TGTGCCAACAGGGCGGGGGGGGCGGACTATGGCTACACCTTC. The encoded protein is CANRAGGADYGYTF.

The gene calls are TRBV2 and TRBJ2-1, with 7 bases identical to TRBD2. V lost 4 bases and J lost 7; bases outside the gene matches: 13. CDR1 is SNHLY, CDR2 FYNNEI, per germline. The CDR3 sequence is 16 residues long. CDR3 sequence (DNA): TGTGCCAGCAGTGGTAACATAGTGGGAGGGCCAAATGAGCAGTTCTTC. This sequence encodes CASSGNIVGGPNEQFF.

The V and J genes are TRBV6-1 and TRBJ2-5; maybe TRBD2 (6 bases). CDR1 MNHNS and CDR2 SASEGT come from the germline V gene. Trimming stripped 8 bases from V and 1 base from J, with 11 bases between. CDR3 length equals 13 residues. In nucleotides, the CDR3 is TGTGCCAGCGGGCGGGGACCCCAAGAGACCCAGTACTTC. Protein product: CASGRGPQETQYF.